What follows are 5 T cell receptor beta chains derived from one specimen sequenced in a study of T cell repertoires in cytomegalovirus infection. MiXCR was run by TCRdb on the reads, yielding one entry per CDR3 protein. Among under 200,000 distinct CDR3 sequences, 9.5% were seen once, and the ten largest hold roughly 5.1%. The sequenced material came from PBMCs. The receptors shown here come from a human donor in good health (CMV status not recorded). Some clones in this sample may be carry-over from other donors' samples.

This clonotype was observed a few times. The V call is TRBV3-1, the J call TRBJ2-5, with a tentative D call TRBD2 (6 bases). V lost 4 bases, J lost 4 bases, and 10 bases lay in between. Per the germline V gene, CDR1 is LGHDT and CDR2 is YNNKEL (reference sequence). The CDR3 sequence is 13 residues long. The CDR3 loop reads CASSRGVSETQYF. The DNA for the CDR3 is TGTGCCAGCAGCCGCGGGGTTTCAGAGACCCAGTACTTC.

This clonotype was observed at least ten times. This chain joins TRBV7-2 and TRBJ2-7; 8 bases agree with TRBD1. Trimming took 5 bases from V and 7 from J; bases not matched to a gene: 7. Looked up from germline, CDR1 is SGHTA and CDR2 is FQGNSA. The CDR3 totals 13 residues. CDR3 region: CASSRDRRGEQYF. DNA of the CDR3: TGTGCCAGCAGCAGGGACAGGCGGGGAGAGCAGTACTTC.

This clonotype has only a few counts. CDR3: CASSSRVGWRETQYF. The DNA of the CDR3 is TGTGCCAGCAGTTCAAGGGTCGGCTGGCGGGAGACCCAGTACTTC. The rearrangement links TRBV28 to TRBJ2-5; D is unresolved. Germline CDR1 MDHEN, CDR2 SYDVKM. This CDR3 has 15 residues. V lost 4 bases, J lost 5 bases, and 17 bases lay in between.

There are many counts of this clonotype. The rearrangement links TRBV7-2 to TRBJ2-1; D ambiguous. V lost 5 bases to trimming and J lost 5 bases, with 13 bases between them. Germline assignment: CDR1 SGHTA and CDR2 FQGNSA. There are 14 residues in the CDR3. CDR3 region: CASSHGRANNEQFF. The DNA of the CDR3 is TGTGCCAGCAGCCACGGACGCGCGAACAATGAGCAGTTCTTC.

This clonotype was counted at least ten times. The chain employs TRBV28 and TRBJ2-2; perhaps TRBD1 as D (5 bases). Germline V gives CDR1 MDHEN, CDR2 SYDVKM. V gave up 3 bases and J gave up 0 bases, with 8 bases separating them. There are 15 residues in the CDR3. DNA for the CDR3: TGTGCCAGCAGTTTCTTCAGGGCGAACACCGGGGAGCTGTTTTTT. It specifies CASSFFRANTGELFF. The variable domain in full, completed from reference TRBV28 and TRBJ2-2, reads DVKVTQSSRYLVKRTGEKVFLECVQDMDHENMFWYRQDPGLGLRLIYFSYDVKMKEKGDIPEGYSVSREKKERFSLILESASTNQTSMYLCASSFFRANTGELFFGEGSRLTVL.